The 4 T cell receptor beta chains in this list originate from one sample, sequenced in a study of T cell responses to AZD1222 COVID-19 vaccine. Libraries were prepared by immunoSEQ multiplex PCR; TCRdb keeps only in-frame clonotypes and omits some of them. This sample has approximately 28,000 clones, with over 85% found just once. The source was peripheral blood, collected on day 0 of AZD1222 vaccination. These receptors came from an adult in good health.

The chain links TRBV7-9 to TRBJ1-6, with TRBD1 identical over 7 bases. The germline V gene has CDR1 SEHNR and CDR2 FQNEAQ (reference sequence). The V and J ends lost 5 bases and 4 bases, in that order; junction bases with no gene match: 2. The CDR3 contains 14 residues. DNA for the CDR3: TGTGCCAGCAGCCGACAGGGATATAATTCACCCCTCCACTTT. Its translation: CASSRQGYNSPLHF.

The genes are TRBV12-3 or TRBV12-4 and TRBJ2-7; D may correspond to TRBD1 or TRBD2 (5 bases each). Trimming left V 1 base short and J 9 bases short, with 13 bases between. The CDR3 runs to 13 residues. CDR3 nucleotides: TGTGCCAGCAGTTTAGGGGACGCAAGGTGGCAGTACTTC. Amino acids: CASSLGDARWQYF.

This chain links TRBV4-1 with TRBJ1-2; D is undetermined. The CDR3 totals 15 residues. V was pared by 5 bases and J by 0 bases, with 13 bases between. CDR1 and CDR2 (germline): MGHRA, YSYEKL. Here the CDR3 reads CASSDAPGTNYGYTF. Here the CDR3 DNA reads TGCGCCAGCAGCGATGCCCCAGGAACTAACTATGGCTACACCTTC.

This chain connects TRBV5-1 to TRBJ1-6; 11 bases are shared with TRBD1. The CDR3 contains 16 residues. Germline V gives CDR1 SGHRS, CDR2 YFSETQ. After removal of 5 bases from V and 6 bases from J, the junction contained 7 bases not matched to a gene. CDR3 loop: CASRSGQGVTNSPLHF. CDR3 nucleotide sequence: TGCGCCAGCAGATCGGGACAGGGGGTAACTAATTCACCCCTCCACTTT.